The 24 T cell receptor beta chains in this list originate from one sample, sequenced in a study of human CD8 memory T cell subsets. UMI-labeled 5' RACE generated the TCR beta libraries. TCRdb reprocessed the 5' RACE reads; each CDR3 protein has one entry and no DNA is given. In all, the sample yields more than 4,500 distinct CDR3 sequences. The sequenced material came from CD8+ effector memory T cells (TEM) sorted from PBMCs. Subset in this sample: effector memory CD8 T cells, CCR7- CD45RO+ CD95+. The receptors were gathered from a human donor in good health.

This clonotype is identified as medium-sized from frequency. This chain joins TRBV4-2 and TRBJ2-1. This CDR3 contains 16 residues. CDR1 is LGHNA and CDR2 is YNFKEQ in the germline V gene. The chain's CDR3 is CASSQVPDGSYNEQFF.

This clonotype is deemed medium-sized by its frequency. The chain employs TRBV15 and TRBJ1-6; TCRdb gives TRBD1 as the D gene, but with no DNA this cannot be confirmed. CDR3 length: 17 residues. CDR1 and CDR2 from the germline V gene are LNHNV and YYDKDF (reference sequence). This CDR3 reads CATSRDGVVQGNSPLHF.

This clonotype is deemed medium-sized (0.01 to 0.1%) by its frequency. The rearrangement joins TRBV29-1 to TRBJ1-2. Germline V gene lookup returns CDR1 SQVTM and CDR2 ANQGSEA. This CDR3 region has 15 residues. The CDR3 loop reads CSVEGWGLQPYGYTF.

This clonotype shows up as large by frequency. This chain joins TRBV30 and TRBJ1-5; TCRdb's D call, TRBD1, is unchecked because there is no DNA. The CDR3 consists of 14 residues. Germline CDR1 GTSNPN, CDR2 SVGIG (reference sequence). The CDR3 region is CAWSGQGEAQPQHF.

This clonotype is deemed medium-sized (0.01 to 0.1%) by its frequency. The chain joins TRBV6-4 to TRBJ2-1; the TCRdb D gene call, TRBD2, has no DNA to confirm it. Germline CDR1 MRHNA, CDR2 SNTAGT. The CDR3 loop spans 14 amino acids. The CDR3 protein is CASSERGENNEQFF.

The chain links TRBV6-4 to TRBJ2-3; TCRdb returns TRBD1, unconfirmable since there is no DNA. The CDR3 totals 14 residues. Germline CDR1 is MRHNA and CDR2 is SNTAGT. The CDR3 region is CASSTRISTDTQYF.

The chain links TRBV6-2 or TRBV6-3 to TRBJ2-7; TCRdb proposes TRBD1, but this gene call is untestable without DNA. The CDR3 consists of 14 residues. Germline V lookup: CDR1 MNHEY, CDR2 SVGEGT. The CDR3 loop reads CASSYGRGSDEQYF.

The chain joins TRBV7-2 to TRBJ2-1. CDR1 and CDR2 from the germline V gene are SGHTA and FQGNSA. The CDR3 is 13 residues long. The CDR3 loop is CASSLFGSNEQFF.

In terms of frequency, this clonotype is medium-sized. This rearrangement joins TRBV6-1 to TRBJ1-1; TCRdb designates TRBD1, a call that cannot be tested without DNA. From germline, CDR1 is MNHNS and CDR2 SASEGT. This CDR3 has 15 amino acids. CDR3: CASRADRGGLAEAFF.

CDR3 region: CASRLARDSGDEQFF. V is TRBV12-2 and J is TRBJ2-1; TCRdb indicates TRBD2, and absent DNA this call remains unverified. TRBV12-2 is noted as a pseudogene. The CDR3 runs to 15 residues.

J is TRBJ2-1 and V is TRBV6-2 or TRBV6-3. The CDR3 runs 14 residues. In germline, CDR1 is MNHEY, CDR2 SVGEGT. CDR3 in amino acids: CASSYSTTYNEQFF.

The V and J genes are TRBV4-3 and TRBJ2-7. The CDR3 is 15 residues long. CDR1 is LGHNA and CDR2 is YSLEER in the germline V gene. This chain's CDR3 is CASSQDLGGAYGQYF.

V usage is TRBV7-8 and J usage is TRBJ2-5. This CDR3 contains 14 residues. Germline V gene data show CDR1 as SGHVS and CDR2 as FQNEAQ. CDR3 loop: CASSLAGVQETQYF.

The V call is TRBV7-2, the J call TRBJ2-7; TCRdb's D call, TRBD1, is unchecked because there is no DNA. This CDR3 comprises 14 residues. Looked up from germline, CDR1 is SGHTA and CDR2 is FQGNSA. This chain's CDR3 is CASSSDSLFYEQYF.

The V call is TRBV6-1, the J call TRBJ1-5; TCRdb gives TRBD1 as the D gene, but with no DNA this cannot be confirmed. This CDR3 has 14 residues. Per the germline V gene, CDR1 is MNHNS and CDR2 is SASEGT. This CDR3 is CASSEGAGQEPQHF.

Its frequency marks this clonotype as medium-sized. The rearrangement joins TRBV20-1 to TRBJ2-2. This CDR3 has 14 residues. CDR1 is DFQATT and CDR2 is SNEGSKA in the germline V gene (reference sequence). CDR3 loop: CSARLGGESGELFF.

The genes are TRBV6-2 or TRBV6-3 and TRBJ2-5. The CDR3 consists of 13 residues. CDR1 is MNHEY, CDR2 SVGEGT, per germline. CDR3 amino acids: CASSDQPEETQYF.

The chain carries TRBV6-4 and TRBJ2-1. The CDR3 is 15 residues long. From germline, CDR1 is MRHNA and CDR2 SNTAGT. CDR3 sequence reads: CASSEESSSYNEQFF.

J is TRBJ2-7 and V is TRBV15; TCRdb outputs TRBD1, but without DNA this stays unchecked. The V gene's germline CDR1 is LNHNV and CDR2 YYDKDF (reference sequence). This CDR3 contains 14 residues. The CDR3 spells CATSQGTEGSEQYF.

The chain links TRBV4-2 to TRBJ2-3. Germline lookup yields CDR1 LGHNA and CDR2 YNFKEQ. The CDR3 is 15 amino acids. The CDR3 loop is CASSPTDGPTDTQYF.

The V gene is TRBV4-2, the J gene TRBJ2-7; TCRdb's D call of TRBD2 is untestable without DNA. The CDR3 extends over 16 amino acids. CDR1 is LGHNA, CDR2 YNFKEQ, per germline. CDR3 in amino acids: CASSQDGASGSSEQYF.

This chain connects TRBV12-5 to TRBJ2-1; TCRdb proposes TRBD2, but this gene call is untestable without DNA. CDR3 size: 16 residues. Germline values: CDR1 LGHNT, CDR2 FRNRAP. Here the CDR3 reads CASGSNLAGDYNEQFF.

The rearrangement uses TRBV6-4 and TRBJ2-1; the TCRdb call, TRBD1, lacks DNA for checking. The CDR3 sequence is 14 residues long. The germline CDR1 and CDR2 sequences are MRHNA and SNTAGT. The CDR3 is CASSAGQGNNEQFF.

The genes are TRBV7-2 and TRBJ2-1. Germline CDR1 is SGHTA and CDR2 is FQGNSA. The CDR3 spans 13 residues. CDR3 in amino acids: CASSLVSGGEQFF.